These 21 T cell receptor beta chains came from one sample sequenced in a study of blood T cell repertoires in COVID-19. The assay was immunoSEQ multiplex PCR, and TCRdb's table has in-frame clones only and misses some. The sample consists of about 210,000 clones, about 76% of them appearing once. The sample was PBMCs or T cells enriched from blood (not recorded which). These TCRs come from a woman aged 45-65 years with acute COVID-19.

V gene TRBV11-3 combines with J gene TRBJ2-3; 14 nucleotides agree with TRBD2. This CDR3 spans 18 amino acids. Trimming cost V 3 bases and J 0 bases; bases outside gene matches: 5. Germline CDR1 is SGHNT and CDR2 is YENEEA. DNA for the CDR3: TGTGCCAGCAGCTTCGGGACTAGCGGGGGCCTTAGCACAGATACGCAGTATTTT. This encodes CASSFGTSGGLSTDTQYF.

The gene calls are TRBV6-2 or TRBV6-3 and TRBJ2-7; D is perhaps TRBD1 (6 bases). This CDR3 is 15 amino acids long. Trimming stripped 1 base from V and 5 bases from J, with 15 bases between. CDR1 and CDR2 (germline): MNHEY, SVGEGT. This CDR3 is CASSYYGRGRHEQYF. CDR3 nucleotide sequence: TGTGCCAGCAGTTACTATGGCAGGGGACGCCACGAGCAGTACTTC.

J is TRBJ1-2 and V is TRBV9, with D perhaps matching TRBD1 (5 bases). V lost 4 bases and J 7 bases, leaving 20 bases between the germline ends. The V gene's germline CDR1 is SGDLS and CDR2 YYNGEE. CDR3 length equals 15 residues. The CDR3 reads CASSPILGQGSGYTF. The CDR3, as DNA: TGTGCCAGCAGCCCCATTTTGGGGCAGGGTAGTGGCTACACCTTC. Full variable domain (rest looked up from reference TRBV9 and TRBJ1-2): DSGVTQTPKHLITATGQRVTLRCSPRSGDLSVYWYQQSLDQGLQFLIQYYNGEERAKGNILERFSAQQFPDLHSELNLSSLELGDSALYFCASSPILGQGSGYTFGSGTRLTVV.

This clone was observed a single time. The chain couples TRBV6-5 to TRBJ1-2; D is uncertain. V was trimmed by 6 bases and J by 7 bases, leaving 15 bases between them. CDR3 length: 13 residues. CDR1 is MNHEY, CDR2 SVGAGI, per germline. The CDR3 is CASRPTSGSGYTF. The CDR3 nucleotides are TGTGCCAGCAGACCTACCTCGGGAAGTGGCTACACCTTC.

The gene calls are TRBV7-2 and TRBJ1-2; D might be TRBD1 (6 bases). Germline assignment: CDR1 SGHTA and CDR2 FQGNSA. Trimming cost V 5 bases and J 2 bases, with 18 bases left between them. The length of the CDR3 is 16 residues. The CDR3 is CASSTRSLQGNYGYTF. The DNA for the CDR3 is TGTGCCAGCAGCACCCGCTCCCTACAGGGAAACTATGGCTACACCTTC. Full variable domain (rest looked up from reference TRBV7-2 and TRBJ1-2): GAGVSQSPSNKVTEKGKDVELRCDPISGHTALYWYRQSLGQGLEFLIYFQGNSAPDKSGLPSDRFSAERTGGSVSTLTIQRTQQEDSAVYLCASSTRSLQGNYGYTFGSGTRLTVV.

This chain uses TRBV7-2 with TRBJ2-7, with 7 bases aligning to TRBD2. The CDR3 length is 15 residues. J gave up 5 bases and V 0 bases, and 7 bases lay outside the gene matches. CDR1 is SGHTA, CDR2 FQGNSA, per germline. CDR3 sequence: CASSLAGLAVDEQYF. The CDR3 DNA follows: TGTGCCAGCAGCTTAGCGGGGCTAGCGGTCGACGAGCAGTACTTC.

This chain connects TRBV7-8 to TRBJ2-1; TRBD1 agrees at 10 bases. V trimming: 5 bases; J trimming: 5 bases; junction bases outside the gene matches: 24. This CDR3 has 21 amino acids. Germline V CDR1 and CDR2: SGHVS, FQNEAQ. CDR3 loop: CASSPSRQGAGRGGAHNEQFF. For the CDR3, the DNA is TGTGCCAGCAGCCCCAGCCGACAGGGGGCGGGTCGTGGCGGGGCTCACAATGAGCAGTTCTTC.

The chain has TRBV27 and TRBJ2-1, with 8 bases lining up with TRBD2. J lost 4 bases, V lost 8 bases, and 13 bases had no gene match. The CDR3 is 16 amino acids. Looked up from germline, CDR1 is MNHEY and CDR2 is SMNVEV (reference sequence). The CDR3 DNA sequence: TGTGCCAGCCGATCTCTAAGCGGGGGCTCTTACAATGAGCAGTTCTTC. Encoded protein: CASRSLSGGSYNEQFF.

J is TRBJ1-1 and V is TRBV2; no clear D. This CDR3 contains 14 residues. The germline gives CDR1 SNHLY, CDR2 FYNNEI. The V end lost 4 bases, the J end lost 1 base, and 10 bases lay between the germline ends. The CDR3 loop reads CASSGEGGNTEAFF. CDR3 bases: TGTGCCAGCAGTGGGGAGGGCGGGAACACTGAAGCTTTCTTT. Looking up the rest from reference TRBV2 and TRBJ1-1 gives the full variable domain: EPEVTQTPSHQVTQMGQEVILRCVPISNHLYFYWYRQILGQKVEFLVSFYNNEISEKSEIFDDQFSVERPDGSNFTLKIRSTKLEDSAMYFCASSGEGGNTEAFFGQGTRLTVV.

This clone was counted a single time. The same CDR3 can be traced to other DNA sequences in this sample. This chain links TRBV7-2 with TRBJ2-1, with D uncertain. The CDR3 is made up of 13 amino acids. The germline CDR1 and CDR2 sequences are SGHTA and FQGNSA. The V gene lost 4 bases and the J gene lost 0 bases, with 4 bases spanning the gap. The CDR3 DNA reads TGTGCCAGCAGCTCGTCCTCCTACAATGAGCAGTTCTTC. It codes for CASSSSSYNEQFF. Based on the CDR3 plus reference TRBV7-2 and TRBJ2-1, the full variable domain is GAGVSQSPSNKVTEKGKDVELRCDPISGHTALYWYRQSLGQGLEFLIYFQGNSAPDKSGLPSDRFSAERTGGSVSTLTIQRTQQEDSAVYLCASSSSSYNEQFFGPGTRLTVL.

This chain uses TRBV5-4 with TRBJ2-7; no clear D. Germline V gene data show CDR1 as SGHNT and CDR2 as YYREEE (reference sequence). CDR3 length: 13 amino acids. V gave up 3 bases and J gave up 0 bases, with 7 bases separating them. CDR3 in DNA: TGTGCCAGCAGCTCAACTAACTCCTACGAGCAGTACTTC. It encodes CASSSTNSYEQYF. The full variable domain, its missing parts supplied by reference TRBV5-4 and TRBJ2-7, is ETGVTQSPTHLIKTRGQQVTLRCSSQSGHNTVSWYQQALGQGPQFIFQYYREEENGRGNFPPRFSGLQFPNYSSELNVNALELDDSALYLCASSSTNSYEQYFGPGTRLTVT.

The CDR3 loop reads CASSLMVSEGELFF. In DNA form, the CDR3 reads TGCGCCAGCAGCTTGATGGTCTCTGAGGGGGAGCTGTTTTTT. The V and J genes are TRBV5-1 and TRBJ2-2, with no clear D. Germline V gene lookup returns CDR1 SGHRS and CDR2 YFSETQ. V lost 1 base and J 8 bases, leaving 12 bases between the germline ends. The CDR3 is made up of 14 amino acids.

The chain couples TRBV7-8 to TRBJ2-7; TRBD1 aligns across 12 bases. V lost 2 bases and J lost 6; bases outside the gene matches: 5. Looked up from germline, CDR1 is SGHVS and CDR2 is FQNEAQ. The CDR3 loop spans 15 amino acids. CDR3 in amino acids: CASSLLGQGASEQYF. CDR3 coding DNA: TGTGCCAGCAGCTTATTGGGACAGGGGGCTTCCGAGCAGTACTTC.

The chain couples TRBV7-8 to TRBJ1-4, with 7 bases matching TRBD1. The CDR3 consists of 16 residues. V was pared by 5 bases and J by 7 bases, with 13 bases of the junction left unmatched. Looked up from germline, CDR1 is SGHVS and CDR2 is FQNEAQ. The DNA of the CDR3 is TGTGCCAGCAGCCACAACAGGGGCGCTACCTCTGAAAAACTGTTTTTT. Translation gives CASSHNRGATSEKLFF. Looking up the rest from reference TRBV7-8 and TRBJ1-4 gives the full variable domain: GAGVSQSPRYKVAKRGQDVALRCDPISGHVSLFWYQQALGQGPEFLTYFQNEAQLDKSGLPSDRFFAERPEGSVSTLKIQRTQQEDSAVYLCASSHNRGATSEKLFFGSGTQLSVL.

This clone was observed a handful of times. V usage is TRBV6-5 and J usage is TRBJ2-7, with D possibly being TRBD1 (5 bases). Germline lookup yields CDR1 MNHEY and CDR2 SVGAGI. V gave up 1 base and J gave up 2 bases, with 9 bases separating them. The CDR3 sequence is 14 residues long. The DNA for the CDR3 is TGTGCCAGCAGTTACTTCAGGGATCCCTACGAGCAGTACTTC. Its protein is CASSYFRDPYEQYF.

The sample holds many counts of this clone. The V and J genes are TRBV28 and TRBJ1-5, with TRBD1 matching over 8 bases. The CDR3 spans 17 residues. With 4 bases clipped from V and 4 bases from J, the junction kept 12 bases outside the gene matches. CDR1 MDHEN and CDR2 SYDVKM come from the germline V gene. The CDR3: CASSSGTGILANQPQHF. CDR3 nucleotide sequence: TGTGCCAGCAGTTCCGGGACAGGAATTCTAGCAAATCAGCCCCAGCATTTT.

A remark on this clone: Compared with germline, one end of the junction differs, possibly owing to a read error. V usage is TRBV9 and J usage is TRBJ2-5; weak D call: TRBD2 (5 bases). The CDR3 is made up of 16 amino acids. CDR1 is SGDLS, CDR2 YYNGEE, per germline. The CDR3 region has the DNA TGTGCCAGCAGCGTAGGGGCTAGCTGGAGCAAAGAGGCCCAGTACTTC. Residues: CASSVGASWSKEAQYF.

CDR3 in DNA: TGTGCCAGCTCTCTCGGGACACTCTCCTACAATGAGCAGTTCTTC. Translating gives CASSLGTLSYNEQFF. The rearrangement links TRBV18 to TRBJ2-1, with D possibly being TRBD1 (6 bases). Germline CDR1 and CDR2: KGHSH and LQKENI. The CDR3 runs to 15 residues. Deletions cut 6 bases from V and 0 bases from J, with 12 bases between. The full variable domain, in which reference TRBV18 and TRBJ2-1 provide the parts outside the CDR3, is NAGVMQNPRHLVRRRGQEARLRCSPMKGHSHVYWYRQLPEEGLKFMVYLQKENIIDESGMPKERFSAEFPKEGPSILRIQQVVRGDSAAYFCASSLGTLSYNEQFFGPGTRLTVL.

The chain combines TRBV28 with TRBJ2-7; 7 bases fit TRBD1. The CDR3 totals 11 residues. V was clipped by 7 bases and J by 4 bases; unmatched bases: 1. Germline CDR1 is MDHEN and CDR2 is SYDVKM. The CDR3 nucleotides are TGTGCCAGCAAGGACAGGTACGAGCAGTACTTC. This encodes CASKDRYEQYF. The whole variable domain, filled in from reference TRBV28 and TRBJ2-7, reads DVKVTQSSRYLVKRTGEKVFLECVQDMDHENMFWYRQDPGLGLRLIYFSYDVKMKEKGDIPEGYSVSREKKERFSLILESASTNQTSMYLCASKDRYEQYFGPGTRLTVT.

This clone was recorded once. CDR3 sequence: CASSQDLGSDEKLFF. The CDR3 DNA reads as TGCGCCAGCAGCCAAGATCTAGGAAGCGATGAAAAACTGTTTTTT. This chain links TRBV4-3 with TRBJ1-4; D ambiguous. The germline gives CDR1 LGHNA, CDR2 YSLEER. CDR3 size: 15 residues. Trimming stripped 0 bases from V and 6 bases from J, with 11 bases between.

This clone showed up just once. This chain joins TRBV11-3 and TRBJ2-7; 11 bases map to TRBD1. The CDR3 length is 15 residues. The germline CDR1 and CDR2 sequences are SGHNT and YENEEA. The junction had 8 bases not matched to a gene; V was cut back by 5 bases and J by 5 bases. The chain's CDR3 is CASSQGRTGGDEQYF. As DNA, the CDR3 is TGTGCCAGCAGCCAAGGGAGGACAGGGGGCGACGAGCAGTACTTC.